One and the same sample provided the 30 T cell receptor beta chains below, sequenced in a study of beta chain features in type 1 diabetes. Expressed TCRB transcripts were sequenced because the isolated RNA had all been reverse transcribed beforehand. Repertoires were generated with immunoSEQ multiplex PCR, while TCRdb's copy carries only in-frame clones and drops some. This table holds 350,000 or so clones, about 18% found once. Specimen: naive CD4+ T cells from blood. The origin of the receptors is a young woman in good health.

This clone was counted between two and nine times. The V call is TRBV6-5, the J call TRBJ2-1, with 12 bases fitting TRBD2. Trimming took 2 bases from V and 7 from J; bases not matched to a gene: 6. CDR1 is MNHEY and CDR2 is SVGAGI in the germline V gene. The CDR3 runs to 16 residues. The CDR3 bases are TGTGCCAGCAGTTACAGACTAGCGGGAGTCCGGAATGAGCAGTTCTTC. Protein product: CASSYRLAGVRNEQFF.

This clone was picked up a small number of times. The CDR3 protein is CASSLDSASSYNEQFF. The CDR3 DNA reads TGTGCCAGCAGCTTGGATTCAGCTAGCTCCTACAATGAGCAGTTCTTC. The chain has TRBV5-4 and TRBJ2-1, with no clear D. Germline V gives CDR1 SGHNT, CDR2 YYREEE (reference sequence). Trimming removed 0 bases from V and 0 bases from J, with 10 bases in between. The CDR3 has 16 residues.

This clone was picked up a small number of times. The V gene is TRBV4-2, the J gene TRBJ2-7; 7 bases fit TRBD1. Germline CDR1 and CDR2: LGHNA and YNFKEQ. The CDR3 loop spans 15 amino acids. The J segment lost 3 bases and the V segment lost 1 base, leaving 6 bases of the junction unmatched. The CDR3 bases are TGTGCCAGCAGCCAAGGACAGGGTGAGGGCTACGAGCAGTACTTC. It encodes CASSQGQGEGYEQYF.

This clone was seen repeatedly, ten times or more. The J gene is TRBJ2-1, the V gene TRBV29-1; D may be TRBD1 (5 bases). V was pared by 2 bases and J by 8 bases, with 10 bases between. This CDR3 is built from 12 residues. Germline V gene lookup returns CDR1 SQVTM and CDR2 ANQGSEA. CDR3 amino acids: CSVESQGDEQFF. The CDR3 DNA reads as TGCAGCGTTGAATCCCAGGGCGATGAGCAGTTCTTC.

This chain connects TRBV18 to TRBJ2-1; D is perhaps TRBD1 (7 bases). The V end lost 3 bases, the J end lost 4 bases, and 19 bases lay between the germline ends. CDR3 length: 17 residues. Germline V lookup: CDR1 KGHSH, CDR2 LQKENI. In nucleotides, the CDR3 is TGTGCCAGCTCACCCAATAACCTCAGGGGGGTTTACAATGAGCAGTTCTTC. It yields the protein CASSPNNLRGVYNEQFF.

There are a few counts of this clone. This sequence joins TRBV7-9 and TRBJ1-5, with D unclear. Per the germline V gene, CDR1 is SEHNR and CDR2 is FQNEAQ (reference sequence). The V and J ends lost 4 bases and 0 bases respectively, with 13 bases between them. The CDR3 is made up of 16 amino acids. CDR3 residues: CASSSADWSSNQPQHF. CDR3 bases: TGTGCCAGCAGCTCAGCGGACTGGAGTAGCAATCAGCCCCAGCATTTT.

This clone was seen just once. The V gene is TRBV25-1, the J gene TRBJ2-7, with a tentative D call TRBD2 (6 bases). V was cut by 3 bases and J by 1 base, with 19 bases left in between. The CDR3 length is 17 residues. Germline V gene lookup returns CDR1 MGHDK and CDR2 SYGVNS. The CDR3 DNA is TGTGCCAGCAGTGACCCTCTCCGCGGGAAAGGTTCCTACGAGCAGTACTTC. This sequence encodes CASSDPLRGKGSYEQYF.

The chain employs TRBV6-6 and TRBJ2-7; 9 bases are shared with TRBD1. The CDR3 is 14 amino acids. With 6 bases clipped from V and 4 bases from J, the junction kept 7 bases outside the gene matches. Germline V gene sequence: CDR1 MNHNY, CDR2 SVGAGI (reference sequence). In DNA form, the CDR3 reads TGTGCCAGCAGGCTGGGGACAGGGCGGTACGAGCAGTACTTC. Translating gives CASRLGTGRYEQYF.

The V gene is TRBV4-2, the J gene TRBJ1-2; TRBD1 agrees at 7 bases. The CDR3 is made up of 15 amino acids. V lost 6 bases and J lost 0; bases outside the gene matches: 7. Germline CDR1 and CDR2: LGHNA and YNFKEQ. As DNA, the CDR3 is TGTGCCAGCAGGCCAACAGGGACAGCTAACTATGGCTACACCTTC. This sequence encodes CASRPTGTANYGYTF.

The rearrangement links TRBV20-1 to TRBJ1-1; D is unresolved. Trimming stripped 2 bases from V and 10 bases from J, with 11 bases between. This CDR3 spans 11 amino acids. Germline CDR1 reads DFQATT; CDR2 reads SNEGSKA (reference sequence). This CDR3 reads CSARSPNGAFF. CDR3 DNA sequence: TGCAGTGCTAGATCCCCTAATGGAGCTTTCTTT.

This clone was recorded a few times. The chain has TRBV15 and TRBJ2-4; D is unresolved. Between the trimmed V and J ends, which lost 1 base and 5 bases, there was a span of 6 bases. This CDR3 is 13 amino acids long. The germline V gene encodes CDR1 LNHNV and CDR2 YYDKDF (reference sequence). As DNA, the CDR3 is TGTGCCACCAGCAGAGGTACAGAAAACATTCAGTACTTC. Protein sequence: CATSRGTENIQYF.

The chain recombines TRBV7-2 with TRBJ1-1, with 8 bases identical to TRBD1. The CDR3 contains 16 residues. J gave up 1 base and V 5 bases, and 9 bases lay outside the gene matches. Germline lookup yields CDR1 SGHTA and CDR2 FQGNSA. DNA for the CDR3: TGTGCCAGCAGCCCACGGACAGGGATGGGGAACACTGAAGCTTTCTTT. Protein: CASSPRTGMGNTEAFF.

The chain uses TRBV7-2 and TRBJ2-2; 10 nucleotides match TRBD2. CDR3 size: 15 residues. V lost 8 bases and J lost 1; bases outside the gene matches: 4. Germline V lookup: CDR1 SGHTA, CDR2 FQGNSA. The CDR3 bases are TGTGCCAGCGGACGACTAGCGGGGAACACCGGGGAGCTGTTTTTT. It translates to CASGRLAGNTGELFF.

As concerns this clone: Other DNA sequences in this specimen translate into the identical CDR3. CDR3 coding DNA: TGTGCCATCAGTGAGTCAGGACTAGCGGGAGGCCCAGATACGCAGTATTTT. This sequence encodes CAISESGLAGGPDTQYF. The chain recombines TRBV10-3 with TRBJ2-3; 14 bases agree with TRBD2. Germline values: CDR1 ENHRY, CDR2 SYGVKD. The CDR3 covers 17 residues. The V and J ends lost 0 bases and 4 bases, in that order; junction bases with no gene match: 3.

V gene TRBV30 combines with J gene TRBJ2-1; 10 bases map to TRBD2. The CDR3 is 13 amino acids. CDR1 and CDR2 (germline): GTSNPN, SVGIG (reference sequence). The J segment lost 7 bases and the V segment lost 5 bases, leaving 5 bases of the junction unmatched. CDR3 loop: CAWQAGGRNEQFF. The CDR3, as DNA: TGTGCCTGGCAAGCGGGGGGGCGGAATGAGCAGTTCTTC.

This clone was detected a few times. The V and J genes are TRBV7-2 and TRBJ2-5; no clear D. V lost 5 bases to trimming and J lost 6 bases, with 16 bases between them. This CDR3 comprises 14 residues. Germline V gene sequence: CDR1 SGHTA, CDR2 FQGNSA. DNA for the CDR3: TGTGCCAGCAGCCCCCAAGAGGTTGTGAAGACCCAGTACTTC. Protein product: CASSPQEVVKTQYF.

This clone was seen only a few times. The V gene is TRBV2, the J gene TRBJ2-7, with 7 bases aligning to TRBD1. The germline V gene has CDR1 SNHLY and CDR2 FYNNEI. J gave up 5 bases and V 2 bases, and 3 bases lay outside the gene matches. This CDR3 has 13 residues. This CDR3 reads CASSEQGVDEQYF. In nucleotides, the CDR3 is TGTGCCAGCAGTGAACAGGGGGTCGACGAGCAGTACTTC.

A few counts support this clone. The V gene is TRBV2, the J gene TRBJ2-3; a possible D gene is TRBD2 (5 bases). V lost 7 bases and J 6 bases, leaving 14 bases between the germline ends. The CDR3 consists of 13 residues. Germline V CDR1 and CDR2: SNHLY, FYNNEI. CDR3 sequence reads: CASNLAPRDTQYF. The CDR3 nucleotides read TGTGCCAGCAACCTAGCCCCGCGCGATACGCAGTATTTT.

This clone turned up a few times. The V gene is TRBV5-4, the J gene TRBJ1-2; weak D call: TRBD1 (5 bases). The CDR3 totals 13 residues. CDR1 and CDR2 from the germline V gene are SGHNT and YYREEE (reference sequence). V was cut by 4 bases and J by 8 bases, with 15 bases left in between. The CDR3 loop is CASSRDSRGGYTF. CDR3 sequence (DNA): TGTGCCAGCAGCCGGGACTCCCGGGGGGGCTACACCTTC.

This clone occurred a few times. The V gene is TRBV2, the J gene TRBJ1-2; 8 positions match TRBD1. Germline assignment: CDR1 SNHLY and CDR2 FYNNEI. Trimming removed 5 bases from V and 8 bases from J; junction bases left unmatched: 7. This CDR3 region has 13 residues. CDR3 DNA: TGTGCCAGCAGTAAAGGACAGGGAGAAGGCTACACCTTC. This sequence encodes CASSKGQGEGYTF. The variable domain in full, with the rest retrieved from reference TRBV2 and TRBJ1-2, is EPEVTQTPSHQVTQMGQEVILRCVPISNHLYFYWYRQILGQKVEFLVSFYNNEISEKSEIFDDQFSVERPDGSNFTLKIRSTKLEDSAMYFCASSKGQGEGYTFGSGTRLTVV.

This clone was detected only a few times. This chain uses TRBV7-9 with TRBJ2-1; TRBD2 is a possible D gene (6 bases). The CDR3 is made up of 12 amino acids. V was trimmed by 5 bases and J by 7 bases, leaving 9 bases between them. Germline CDR1 SEHNR, CDR2 FQNEAQ (reference sequence). The CDR3 loop is CASSPSGNEQFF. The DNA of the CDR3 is TGTGCCAGCAGCCCCAGCGGGAATGAGCAGTTCTTC.

Only a few counts were recorded for this clone. The V gene is TRBV2, the J gene TRBJ2-3; TRBD2 aligns across 8 bases. This CDR3 is built from 13 residues. V was pared by 10 bases and J by 4 bases, with 7 bases of the junction left unmatched. Germline V gives CDR1 SNHLY, CDR2 FYNNEI. The CDR3 loop is CATGTRRPDTQYF. The CDR3 DNA follows: TGTGCCACCGGGACTAGACGACCAGATACGCAGTATTTT. Filled out from reference TRBV2 and TRBJ2-3, the complete variable domain reads EPEVTQTPSHQVTQMGQEVILRCVPISNHLYFYWYRQILGQKVEFLVSFYNNEISEKSEIFDDQFSVERPDGSNFTLKIRSTKLEDSAMYFCATGTRRPDTQYFGPGTRLTVL.

J is TRBJ2-7 and V is TRBV18, with 8 bases aligning to TRBD1. Germline trimming cut 4 bases from V and 3 bases from J; bases unmatched to any gene: 8. CDR1 is KGHSH, CDR2 LQKENI, per germline. The length of the CDR3 is 15 residues. DNA for the CDR3: TGTGCCAGCTCACTAACCGGGACAGGAGGCTACGAGCAGTACTTC. Translating gives CASSLTGTGGYEQYF.

This chain joins TRBV5-1 and TRBJ2-3; 13 nucleotides line up with TRBD2. This CDR3 is 16 amino acids long. The V gene end was trimmed by 3 bases and the J gene end by 2 bases; junction bases not matched to a gene: 3. Germline loops: CDR1 SGHRS, CDR2 YFSETQ. In nucleotides, the CDR3 is TGCGCCAGCAGCTACGGGACTAGCGGGACCACAGATACGCAGTATTTT. Residues: CASSYGTSGTTDTQYF.

This chain connects TRBV6-1 to TRBJ2-1; TRBD1 is a possible D gene (5 bases). The V gene's germline CDR1 is MNHNS and CDR2 SASEGT. V was cut by 6 bases and J by 12 bases, with 24 bases left in between. CDR3 length: 15 residues. The CDR3 DNA reads as TGTGCCAGCAGCCCTGACAGAAACTCAATGAAGGGGCAGTTCTTC. As protein: CASSPDRNSMKGQFF.

This clone was picked up a small number of times. The chain links TRBV4-1 to TRBJ1-1; a possible D gene is TRBD1 (6 bases). CDR3 length: 14 amino acids. The germline V and J ends were trimmed by 3 bases and 1 base, with 9 bases remaining between them. CDR1 and CDR2 from the germline V gene are MGHRA and YSYEKL. The CDR3 nucleotides are TGCGCCAGCAGCCAGGGGGGGCAGAACACTGAAGCTTTCTTT. Translating gives CASSQGGQNTEAFF.

The chain joins TRBV7-6 to TRBJ2-3; weak D call: TRBD2 (5 bases). Per the germline V gene, CDR1 is SGHVS and CDR2 is FNYEAQ. V lost 6 bases and J lost 0, with 13 bases in between. The CDR3 has 15 amino acids. The CDR3 loop is CASSLGGLSTDTQYF. Written as DNA, the CDR3 is TGTGCCAGCAGTCTTGGCGGACTGAGCACAGATACGCAGTATTTT.

This chain connects TRBV7-3 to TRBJ2-7; a possible D gene is TRBD1 (6 bases). This CDR3 contains 16 residues. Between the trimmed V and J ends, which lost 0 bases and 3 bases, there was a span of 15 bases. Germline V lookup: CDR1 SGHTA, CDR2 FQGTGA. This chain's CDR3 is CASSLTGATHSYEQYF. The CDR3 bases are TGTGCCAGCAGCTTAACGGGGGCCACCCATAGCTACGAGCAGTACTTC. The whole variable domain, filled in from reference TRBV7-3 and TRBJ2-7, reads GAGVSQTPSNKVTEKGKYVELRCDPISGHTALYWYRQSLGQGPEFLIYFQGTGAADDSGLPNDRFFAVRPEGSVSTLKIQRTERGDSAVYLCASSLTGATHSYEQYFGPGTRLTVT.

The DNA for the CDR3 is TGTGCCTGGGCGACAGGGTGGGCCGGGGAGCTGTTTTTT. As protein: CAWATGWAGELFF. The chain uses TRBV30 and TRBJ2-2, with 7 bases that match TRBD1. The CDR3 covers 13 residues. V lost 5 bases to trimming and J lost 6 bases; unmatched junction nucleotides: 6. Germline assignment: CDR1 GTSNPN and CDR2 SVGIG (reference sequence).

This chain's CDR3 is CASGRINYGYTF. DNA of the CDR3: TGTGCCAGCGGGAGAATAAACTATGGCTACACCTTC. The chain recombines TRBV6-6 with TRBJ1-2; D unresolved. The CDR3 sequence is 12 residues long. Deletions cut 8 bases from V and 2 bases from J, with 9 bases between. Germline values: CDR1 MNHNY, CDR2 SVGAGI (reference sequence).